This T cell receptor beta chain was retrieved from a study of T cell repertoires in cytomegalovirus infection. Study information: Indications came from public TCR beta signatures; they pointed to CMV infection and to a matching HLA type. Study results and caveats: Cumulative public TCR beta family frequency identified CMV carriers with the relevant HLA. The response measured ex vivo was dominated by TCR beta clonotypes (HLA-C-restricted and CMV-specific).

Regarding this clonotype: No antigen is known for it.

TCRdb itself ran the reads through MiXCR, one entry per CDR3 protein. Of approximately 1,000,000 distinct CDR3 sequences listed, roughly 30% are singletons. Unmatched junction bases numbered 7, after V lost 7 bases and J lost 3 bases. Germline CDR1 reads LNHDA; CDR2 reads SQIVND (reference sequence). The CDR3 extends over 14 amino acids. The V and J genes are TRBV19 and TRBJ2-3, with 7 bases matching TRBD1. The sample here was cultured CD8+ T cells from PBMCs, taken from culture after CMV antigen stimulation. This receptor was identified in a human donor in good health (CMV status not recorded). Some clones in this sample may be carry-over from other donors' samples. The CDR3 here is CASKGTDTTDTQYF. In nucleotides, the CDR3 is TGTGCCAGTAAGGGGACAGACACAACAGATACGCAGTATTTT.